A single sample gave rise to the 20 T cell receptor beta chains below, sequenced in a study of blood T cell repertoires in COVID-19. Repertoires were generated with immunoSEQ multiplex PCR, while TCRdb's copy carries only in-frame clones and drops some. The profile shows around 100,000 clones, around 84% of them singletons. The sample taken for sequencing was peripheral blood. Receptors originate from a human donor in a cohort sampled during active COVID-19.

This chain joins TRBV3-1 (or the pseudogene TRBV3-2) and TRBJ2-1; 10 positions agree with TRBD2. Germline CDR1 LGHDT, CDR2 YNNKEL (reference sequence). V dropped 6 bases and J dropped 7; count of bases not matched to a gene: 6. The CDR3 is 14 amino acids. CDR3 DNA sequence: TGTGCCAGCAGACCTCCGGGACTAGCGAATGAGCAGTTCTTC. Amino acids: CASRPPGLANEQFF.

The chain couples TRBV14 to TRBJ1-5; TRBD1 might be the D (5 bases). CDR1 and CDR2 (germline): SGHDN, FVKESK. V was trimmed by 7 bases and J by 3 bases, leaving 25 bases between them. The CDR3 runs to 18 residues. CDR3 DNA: TGTGCCAGCACCGACAAAGAACACACAGACAGCCACAATCAGCCCCAGCATTTT. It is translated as CASTDKEHTDSHNQPQHF. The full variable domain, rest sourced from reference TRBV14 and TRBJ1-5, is EAGVTQFPSHSVIEKGQTVTLRCDPISGHDNLYWYRRVMGKEIKFLLHFVKESKQDESGMPNNRFLAERTGGTYSTLKVQPAELEDSGVYFCASTDKEHTDSHNQPQHFGDGTRLSIL.

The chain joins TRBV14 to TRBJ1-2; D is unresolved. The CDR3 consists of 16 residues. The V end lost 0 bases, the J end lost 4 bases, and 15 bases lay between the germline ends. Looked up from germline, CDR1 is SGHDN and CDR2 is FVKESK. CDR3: CASSQDLNSSPYGYTF. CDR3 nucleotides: TGTGCCAGCAGCCAAGATTTGAACTCTTCCCCCTATGGCTACACCTTC.

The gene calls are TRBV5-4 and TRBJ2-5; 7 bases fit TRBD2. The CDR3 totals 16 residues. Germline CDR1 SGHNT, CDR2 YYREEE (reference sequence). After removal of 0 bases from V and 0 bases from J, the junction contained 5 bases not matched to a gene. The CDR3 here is CASSLALAGNQETQYF. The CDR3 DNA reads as TGTGCCAGCAGCTTGGCCTTAGCGGGTAACCAAGAGACCCAGTACTTC. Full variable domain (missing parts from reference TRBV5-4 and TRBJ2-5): ETGVTQSPTHLIKTRGQQVTLRCSSQSGHNTVSWYQQALGQGPQFIFQYYREEENGRGNFPPRFSGLQFPNYSSELNVNALELDDSALYLCASSLALAGNQETQYFGPGTRLLVL.

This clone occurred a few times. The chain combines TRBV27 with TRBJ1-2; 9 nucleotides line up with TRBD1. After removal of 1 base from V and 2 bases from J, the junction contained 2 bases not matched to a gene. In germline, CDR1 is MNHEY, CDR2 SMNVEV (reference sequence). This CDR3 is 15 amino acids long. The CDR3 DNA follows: TGTGCCAGCAGTTTATTGACAGGGGGGAACTATGGCTACACCTTC. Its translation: CASSLLTGGNYGYTF.

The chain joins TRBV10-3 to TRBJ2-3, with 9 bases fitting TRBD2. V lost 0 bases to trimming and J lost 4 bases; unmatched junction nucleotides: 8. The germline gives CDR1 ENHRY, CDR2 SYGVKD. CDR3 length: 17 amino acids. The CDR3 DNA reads TGTGCCATCAGTGAGTCGATGGCGGGGGGGCCCCCAGATACGCAGTATTTT. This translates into CAISESMAGGPPDTQYF.

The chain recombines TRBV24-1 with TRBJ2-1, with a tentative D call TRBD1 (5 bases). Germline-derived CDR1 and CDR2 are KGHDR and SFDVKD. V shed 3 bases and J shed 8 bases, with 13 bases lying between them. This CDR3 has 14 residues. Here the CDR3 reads CATSDNAGWDEQFF. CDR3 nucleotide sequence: TGTGCCACCAGTGATAATGCAGGGTGGGATGAGCAGTTCTTC.

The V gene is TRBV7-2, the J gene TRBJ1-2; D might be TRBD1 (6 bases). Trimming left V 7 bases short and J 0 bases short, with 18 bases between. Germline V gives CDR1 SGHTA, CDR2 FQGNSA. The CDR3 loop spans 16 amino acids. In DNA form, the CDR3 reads TGTGCCAGCATGGGGGACAAGTCCCCCACTAACTATGGCTACACCTTC. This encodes CASMGDKSPTNYGYTF.

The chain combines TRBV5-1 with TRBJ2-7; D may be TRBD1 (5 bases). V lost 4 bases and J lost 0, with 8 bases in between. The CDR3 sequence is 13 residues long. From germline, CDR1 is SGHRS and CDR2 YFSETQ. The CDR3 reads CASSPDISYEQYF. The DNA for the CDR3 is TGCGCCAGCAGCCCGGACATCTCCTACGAGCAGTACTTC.

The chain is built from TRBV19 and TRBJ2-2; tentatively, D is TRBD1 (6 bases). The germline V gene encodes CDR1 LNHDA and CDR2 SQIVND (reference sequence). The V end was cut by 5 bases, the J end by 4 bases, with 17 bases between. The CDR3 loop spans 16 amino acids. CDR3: CASSLTGLASTGELFF. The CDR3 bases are TGTGCCAGTAGTCTCACAGGGCTAGCCAGCACCGGGGAGCTGTTTTTT.

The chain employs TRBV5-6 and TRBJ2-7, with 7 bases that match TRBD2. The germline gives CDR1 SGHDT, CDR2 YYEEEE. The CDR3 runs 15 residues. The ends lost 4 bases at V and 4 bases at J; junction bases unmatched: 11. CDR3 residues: CASSLGLGEGYEQYF. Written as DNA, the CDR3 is TGTGCCAGCAGCCTCGGGCTGGGGGAGGGTTACGAGCAGTACTTC.

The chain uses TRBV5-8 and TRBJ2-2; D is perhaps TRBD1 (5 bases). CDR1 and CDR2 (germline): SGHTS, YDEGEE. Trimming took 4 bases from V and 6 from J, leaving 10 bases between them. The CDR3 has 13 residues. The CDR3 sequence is CASSPQGPGELFF. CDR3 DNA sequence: TGTGCCAGCAGCCCCCAGGGTCCCGGGGAGCTGTTTTTT.

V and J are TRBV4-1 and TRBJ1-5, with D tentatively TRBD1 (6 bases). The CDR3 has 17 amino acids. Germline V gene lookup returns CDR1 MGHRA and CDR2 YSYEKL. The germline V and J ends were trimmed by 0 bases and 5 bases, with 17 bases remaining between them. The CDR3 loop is CASSQDRSRGIYQPQHF. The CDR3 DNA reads TGCGCCAGCAGCCAAGATCGCAGCAGGGGTATCTATCAGCCCCAGCATTTT.

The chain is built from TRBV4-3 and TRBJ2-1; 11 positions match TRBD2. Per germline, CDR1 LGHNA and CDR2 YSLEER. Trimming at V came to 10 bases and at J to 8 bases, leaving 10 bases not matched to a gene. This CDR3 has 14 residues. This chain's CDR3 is CAILTSGDTDEQFF. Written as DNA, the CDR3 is TGCGCCATCTTGACTAGCGGGGATACCGATGAGCAGTTCTTC.

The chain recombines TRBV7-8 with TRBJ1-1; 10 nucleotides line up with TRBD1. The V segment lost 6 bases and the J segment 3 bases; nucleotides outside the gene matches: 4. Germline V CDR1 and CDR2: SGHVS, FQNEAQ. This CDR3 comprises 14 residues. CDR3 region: CASSSGTGDTEAFF. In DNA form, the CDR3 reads TGTGCCAGCAGTTCCGGGACAGGGGACACTGAAGCTTTCTTT.

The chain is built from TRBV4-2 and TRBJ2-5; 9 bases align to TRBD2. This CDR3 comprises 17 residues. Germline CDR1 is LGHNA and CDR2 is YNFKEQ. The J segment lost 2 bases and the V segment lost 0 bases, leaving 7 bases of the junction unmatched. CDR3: CASSQDPTTSGQETQYF. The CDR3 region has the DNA TGTGCCAGCAGCCAAGATCCTACGACTAGCGGACAAGAGACCCAGTACTTC.

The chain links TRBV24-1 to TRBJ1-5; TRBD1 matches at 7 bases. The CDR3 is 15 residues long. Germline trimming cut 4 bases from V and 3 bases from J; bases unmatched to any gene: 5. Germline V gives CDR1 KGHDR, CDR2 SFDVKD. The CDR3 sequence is CATSDPGTVNQPQHF. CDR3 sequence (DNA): TGTGCCACCAGTGACCCAGGGACAGTCAATCAGCCCCAGCATTTT.

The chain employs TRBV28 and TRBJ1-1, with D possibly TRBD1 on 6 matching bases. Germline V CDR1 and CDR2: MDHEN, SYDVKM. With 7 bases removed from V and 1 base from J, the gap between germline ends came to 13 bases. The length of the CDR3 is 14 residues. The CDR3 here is CASKVWGQNTEAFF. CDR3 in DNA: TGTGCCAGCAAAGTCTGGGGACAGAACACTGAAGCTTTCTTT.

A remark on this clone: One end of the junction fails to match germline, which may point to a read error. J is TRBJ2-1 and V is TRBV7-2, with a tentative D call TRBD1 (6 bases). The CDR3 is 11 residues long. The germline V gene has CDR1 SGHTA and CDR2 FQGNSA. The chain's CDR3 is CASSLGGHGVF. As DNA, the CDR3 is TGTGCCAGCAGCTTAGGGGGACACGGGGTCTTC.

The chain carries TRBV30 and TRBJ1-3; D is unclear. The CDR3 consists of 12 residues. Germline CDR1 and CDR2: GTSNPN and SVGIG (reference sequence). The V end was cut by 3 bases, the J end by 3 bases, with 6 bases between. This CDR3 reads CAWSGDGNTIYF. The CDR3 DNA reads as TGTGCCTGGAGCGGGGATGGAAACACCATATATTTT.